These T cell receptor beta chains were read from a single sample in a study of regulatory T cells in long-lasting Graves disease. TCRdb passed the multiplex PCR reads through MiXCR, listing each CDR3 protein once. The repertoire has a few hundred thousand distinct CDR3 sequences, 12% of them found once; the top ten carry 15% to 20%. This same sample was also taken into another study, of T cells in Graves' hyperthyroidism and ophthalmopathy.

The sample in question was peripheral blood mononuclear cells (PBMCs), obtained at new diagnosis, from a patient treated with antithyroid drugs. These TCRs come from a woman under 30 with Graves disease. Each CDR3 is given with its conserved first and last residue. D genes are given only for firm matches. Where a row states a size, it is once, few, many or the class of an expanded clone; other rows omit it.

>.|TRBV20-1|TRBJ2-1|few
TGCAGTGCTTGGAGGGTAAGCTCCTACAATGAGCAGTTCTTC
CSAWRVSSYNEQFF
>.|TRBV7-9|TRBJ2-1|many
TGTGCCAGCAGCAAACCGGGACTTTCCTACAATGAGCAGTTCTTC
CASSKPGLSYNEQFF
>TRBD2|TRBV6-1|TRBJ2-7|.
TGTGCCACTGGGGGACTAGCGGGAACCTACGAGCAGTACTTC
CATGGLAGTYEQYF
>.|TRBV14|TRBJ1-1|few
TGTGCCAGCAGCCATGCCGGGACGGTATTTCGAAGGGGGACTGAAGCTTTCTTT
CASSHAGTVFRRGTEAFF
>TRBD1|TRBV5-1|TRBJ2-3|few
TGCGCCAGCAGCTCAAGACTGGACCCGGCGAGGGGGACAGCAGCAAACACAGATACGCAGTATTTT
CASSSRLDPARGTAANTDTQYF
>TRBD2|TRBV28|TRBJ2-1|.
TGTGCCAGCAACCTAGCGGGAGGGCAATACAATGAGCAGTTCTTC
CASNLAGGQYNEQFF
>.|TRBV7-3|TRBJ2-2|many
TGTGCCAGCAGCTTAACAGGGACGCCATACACCGGGGAGCTGTTTTTT
CASSLTGTPYTGELFF
>TRBD2|TRBV7-6|TRBJ2-2|.
TGTGCCAGCAGCTCGAAAGCGGGATTGAACACCGGGGAGCTGTTTTTT
CASSSKAGLNTGELFF
>.|TRBV19|TRBJ1-1|few
TGTGCCAGTAGTCTGACACAGGGTTTGAACACTGAAGCTTTCTTT
CASSLTQGLNTEAFF
>.|TRBV15|TRBJ1-5|many
TGTGCCACCAGCAGAGGTGGCAATCAGCCCCAGCATTTT
CATSRGGNQPQHF
>TRBD1|TRBV12-3/TRBV12-4|TRBJ1-2|.
TGTGCCAGCAGCTCCGGGGACAGGGGGAATTATGGCTACACCTTC
CASSSGDRGNYGYTF
>.|TRBV7-8|TRBJ2-3|few
TGTGCCAGCAGCCCTCCCTCGGGGCCGACGCCTTCCACAGATACGCAGTATTTT
CASSPPSGPTPSTDTQYF
>.|TRBV12-3/TRBV12-4|TRBJ2-6|many
TGTGCCAGCAGATACTCAGGAACTGGGGCCAACGTCCTGACTTTC
CASRYSGTGANVLTF
>.|TRBV20-1|TRBJ1-2|.
TGCAGTGCTAGAGAGCCAAATGGCTACACCTTC
CSAREPNGYTF
>TRBD2|TRBV7-6|TRBJ2-1|many
TGTGCCAGCAGCCACGGCGGGCTAGCGGGCCCCAATGAGCAGTTCTTC
CASSHGGLAGPNEQFF
>.|TRBV24-1|TRBJ1-6|.
TGTGCCACCGCCATCCAAGTGAGCTCCTATAATTCACCCCTCCACTTT
CATAIQVSSYNSPLHF
>TRBD1|TRBV6-2/TRBV6-3|TRBJ2-1|few
TGTGCCAGCAGTTACTCCTATCCGGGACAGGGGAAGGATGAGCAGTTCTTC
CASSYSYPGQGKDEQFF
>.|TRBV29-1|TRBJ2-1|.
TGCAGCGTTCGCCATAATATTGAGCAGTTCTTC
CSVRHNIEQFF
>.|TRBV27|TRBJ2-7|few
TGTGCCAGCAGTTCAACCTCCGGGACGAGGGGTTTACGGATCTACGAGCAGTACTTC
CASSSTSGTRGLRIYEQYF
>.|TRBV7-6|TRBJ2-3|many
TGTGCCAGCAGCTTAGCGCTTGGGTCGAAGGGGACAGATACGCAGTATTTT
CASSLALGSKGTDTQYF
>TRBD2|TRBV7-2|TRBJ2-7|many
TGTGCCAGCAGCTTATCCCCGGGACTATTCCACGAGCAGTACTTC
CASSLSPGLFHEQYF
>.|TRBV12-5|TRBJ1-1|many
TGTGCTAGTGGTTTGCTCGGTTTCACTGAAGCTTTCTTT
CASGLLGFTEAFF
>.|TRBV15|TRBJ1-2|many
TGTGCCACCAGCAGAGATTCTGAACGGGAGGGCTACACCTTC
CATSRDSEREGYTF
>TRBD1|TRBV19|TRBJ1-5|many
TGTGCCAGTAGTCTTCGACAGGGTGTAAGCAATCAGCCCCAGCATTTT
CASSLRQGVSNQPQHF
>.|TRBV12-3/TRBV12-4|TRBJ1-3|many
TGTGCCAGCACAACGACCCCACGGGTTAGCTCTGGAAACACCATATATTTT
CASTTTPRVSSGNTIYF
>.|TRBV28|TRBJ2-7|many
TGTGCCAGCAGTCCCTGGGGCAGTGATCCCTACGAGCAGTACTTC
CASSPWGSDPYEQYF
>.|TRBV9|TRBJ2-5|many
TGTGCCAGCAGCCTCACTCCAGCTTGGTCCCTAAAAGAGACCCAGTACTTC
CASSLTPAWSLKETQYF
>.|TRBV25-1|TRBJ2-5|.
TGTGCCAGCAGTGAATGGGTGGACTCGGTACAAGAGACCCAGTACTTC
CASSEWVDSVQETQYF
>.|TRBV4-1|TRBJ1-5|many
TGCGCCAGCAGCCAAGAAAGGCGGAGCAATCAGCCCCAGCATTTT
CASSQERRSNQPQHF
>.|TRBV4-1|TRBJ1-6|many
TGCGCCAGCAGCCAAGATACAGGGTCAGGGTCACCCCTCCACTTT
CASSQDTGSGSPLHF
>TRBD1|TRBV10-3|TRBJ1-1|many
TGTGCCATCAGTGATTTCGGGCAGGGGGCGACCACTGAAGCTTTCTTT
CAISDFGQGATTEAFF
>TRBD2|TRBV4-3|TRBJ2-7|.
TGCGCCAGCAGCCAAGAGGGGGGAGCGGGAGCAGGGTACGAGCAGTACTTC
CASSQEGGAGAGYEQYF
>.|TRBV6-2/TRBV6-3|TRBJ1-1|many
TGTGCCAGCAGTTACTCCCGGGACGGAGTCGGGAACACTGAAGCTTTCTTT
CASSYSRDGVGNTEAFF
>.|TRBV7-3|TRBJ2-7|.
TGTGCCAGCAGCTTAAACCCGGGCGGGTACGAGCAGTACTTC
CASSLNPGGYEQYF
>.|TRBV5-6|TRBJ1-2|many
TGTGCCAGCAGCTTGGGACAGACCAGAGACTATGGCTACACCTTC
CASSLGQTRDYGYTF
>.|TRBV7-9|TRBJ2-7|many
TGTGCCAGCAGCTTAGTAGGTGGGCTGCACGAGCAGTACTTC
CASSLVGGLHEQYF
>TRBD1|TRBV6-2/TRBV6-3|TRBJ2-3|.
TGTGCCAGCAGAACCCCCACGGGACAGGGAACCACAGATACGCAGTATTTT
CASRTPTGQGTTDTQYF
>.|TRBV4-1|TRBJ1-1|.
TGCGCCAGCAGCCAAGGGGATCCCACTGAAGCTTTCTTT
CASSQGDPTEAFF
>.|TRBV4-3|TRBJ2-7|many
TGCGCCAGCAGCCAAGATTCGGGTTACGAGCAGTACTTC
CASSQDSGYEQYF
>.|TRBV15|TRBJ2-5|.
TGTGCCACCAGCAGAGACCCGGCGGGAAACAGCAATGAGCAGTACTTC
CATSRDPAGNSNEQYF
>TRBD1|TRBV12-5|TRBJ2-2|.
TGTGCTAATGGTACTAAAGGACAGGGGGCGTTTAGCACCGGGGAGCTGTTTTTT
CANGTKGQGAFSTGELFF
>.|TRBV9|TRBJ1-3|many
TGTGCCAGCAGCGTAGAAGGGAGCTCTGGAAACACCATATATTTT
CASSVEGSSGNTIYF
>.|TRBV19|TRBJ1-4|.
TGTGCCAGTCCCCCCAGGGCAGGGTATGTTTCAACTAATGAAAAACTGTTTTTT
CASPPRAGYVSTNEKLFF
>.|TRBV7-3|TRBJ2-1|few
TGTGCCAGCAGCTTAAATTCGATAGGGCGGGATAACAATGAGCAGTTCTTC
CASSLNSIGRDNNEQFF
>.|TRBV10-3|TRBJ1-2|.
TGTGCCATCAGTGAGCGTAAAGGTCAGCTTCCTAACTATGGCTACACCTTC
CAISERKGQLPNYGYTF
>TRBD1|TRBV11-2|TRBJ1-1|few
TGTGCCAGCAGCCCCGCCGACAGGGGGCTAAACACTGAAGCTTTCTTT
CASSPADRGLNTEAFF
>.|TRBV12-3/TRBV12-4|TRBJ2-5|few
TGTGCCAGCAGCAGGATCCTCGAAGAGACCCAGTACTTT
CASSRILEETQYF
>TRBD1|TRBV5-1|TRBJ1-1|.
TGCGCCAGCAGACCCGGACAGGGGATCGCTGAAGCTTTCTTT
CASRPGQGIAEAFF
>.|TRBV7-2|TRBJ2-3|few
TGTGCCAGCAGCTTAGATTTGCCGCCGCAGTATTTT
CASSLDLPPQYF
>.|TRBV6-1|TRBJ1-1|many
TGTGCCAGCAGCGCCCTGATAGAGAACACTGAAGCTTTCTTT
CASSALIENTEAFF
>TRBD2|TRBV6-4|TRBJ2-7|.
TGTGCCAGCGTCCGGCTATCGGCGGGAGGGTACGAGCAGTACTTC
CASVRLSAGGYEQYF